This T cell receptor beta chain was captured in a study of CD8 T cells in Susac syndrome. The V gene's germline CDR1 is MNHNY and CDR2 SVGAGI (reference sequence). V lost 4 bases and J lost 1, with 10 bases in between. This CDR3 is 14 amino acids long. Random hexamers were used to reverse transcribe roughly 0.5 to 1 ug of RNA. Multiplex PCR with immunoSEQ amplified the TCR beta CDR3 across 54 Vbeta and 13 Jbeta. TCRdb independently ran MiXCR on the immunoSEQ multiplex PCR reads; one entry per CDR3 protein. The sample yields approximately 150,000 distinct CDR3 sequences, about 90% seen once. The authors carried out high-throughput sequencing of TCR beta. They applied it to CD8+ and CD4+ T cells obtained from blood. The healthy controls were matched to patients by age and sex. TEMRA cells were FACS-enriched, while CD8+ and CD4+ T cells were negatively isolated.

This chain joins TRBV6-6 and TRBJ1-1; D is uncertain. Sequenced input: CD4+ T cells from PBMCs. This receptor was obtained from a human donor in good health. This CDR3 reads CASSFREENTEAFF. The CDR3, as DNA: TGTGCCAGCAGTTTTCGCGAGGAGAACACTGAAGCTTTCTTT.